The entry below gives a single TCR beta chain sequence along with its context. This specimen belongs to a study of blood T cells in healthy people across ages. The CDR3 is 15 amino acids. CDR1 SGHTA and CDR2 FQGNSA come from the germline V gene. V was cut by 3 bases and J by 5 bases, with 16 bases left in between. The authors ran a second PCR of roughly 7 to 11 cycles using a sample-barcoded 5' primer and a J-beta primer mix. TCRdb redid the calling of the 5' RACE reads with MiXCR, one entry per CDR3 protein. The sample shows about 510,000 distinct CDR3 sequences, about a quarter of them seen only once. The sample was also linked to a second study, of T cells of mothers and their children. That investigation notes: Related mother-child pairs showed slightly, non-significantly higher overlap than unrelated pairs. Microchimeric T cell clones that persisted were not detected.

The chain has TRBV7-2 and TRBJ2-5; D is possibly TRBD1 or TRBD2 (5 bases each). Sequencing used blood. The receptor was isolated from a boy aged 2 to 9 in good health. The DNA for the CDR3 is TGTGCCAGCAGCTTGATGTTAGGGACGAGGGAGACCCAGTACTTC. Protein: CASSLMLGTRETQYF. Full variable domain (outside the CDR3, taken from reference TRBV7-2 and TRBJ2-5): GAGVSQSPSNKVTEKGKDVELRCDPISGHTALYWYRQSLGQGLEFLIYFQGNSAPDKSGLPSDRFSAERTGGSVSTLTIQRTQQEDSAVYLCASSLMLGTRETQYFGPGTRLLVL.